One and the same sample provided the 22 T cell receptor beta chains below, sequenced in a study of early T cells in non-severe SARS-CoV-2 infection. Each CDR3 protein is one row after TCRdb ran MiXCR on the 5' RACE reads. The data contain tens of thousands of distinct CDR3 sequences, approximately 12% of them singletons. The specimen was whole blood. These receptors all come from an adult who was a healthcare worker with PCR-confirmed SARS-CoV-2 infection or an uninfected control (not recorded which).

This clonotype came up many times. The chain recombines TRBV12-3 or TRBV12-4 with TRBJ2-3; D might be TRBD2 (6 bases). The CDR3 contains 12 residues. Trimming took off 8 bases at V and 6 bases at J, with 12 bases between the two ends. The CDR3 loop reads CASRGTGDTQYF. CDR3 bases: TGTGCCAGCCGGGGGACCGGGGATACGCAGTATTTT.

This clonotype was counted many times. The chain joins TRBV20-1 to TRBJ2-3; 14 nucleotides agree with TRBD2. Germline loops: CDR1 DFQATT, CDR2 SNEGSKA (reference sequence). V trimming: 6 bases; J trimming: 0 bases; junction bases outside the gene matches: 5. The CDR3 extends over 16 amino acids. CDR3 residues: CSAWTSGGLSTDTQYF. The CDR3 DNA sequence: TGCAGTGCCTGGACTAGCGGGGGGCTTAGCACAGATACGCAGTATTTT.

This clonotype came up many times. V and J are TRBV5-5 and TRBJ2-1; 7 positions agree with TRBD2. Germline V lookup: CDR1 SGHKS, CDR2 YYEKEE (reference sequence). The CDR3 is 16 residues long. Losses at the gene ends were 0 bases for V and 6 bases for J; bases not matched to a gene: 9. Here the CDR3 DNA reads TGTGCCAGCAGCTTGGCGAGGCCGGGACTAATCAATGAGCAGTTCTTC. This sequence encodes CASSLARPGLINEQFF.

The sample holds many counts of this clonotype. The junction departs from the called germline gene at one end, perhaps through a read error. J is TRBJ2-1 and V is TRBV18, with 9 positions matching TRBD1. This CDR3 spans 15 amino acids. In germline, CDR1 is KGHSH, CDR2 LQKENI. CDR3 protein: CASSPPGTGSSEQFF. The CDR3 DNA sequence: TGTGCCAGCTCGCCACCCGGGACAGGGAGTAGTGAGCAGTTCTTC.

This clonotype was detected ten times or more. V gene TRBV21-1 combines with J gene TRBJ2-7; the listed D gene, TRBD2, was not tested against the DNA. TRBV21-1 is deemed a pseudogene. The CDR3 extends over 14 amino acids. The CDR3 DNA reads TGTGCCAGCAGCAGCAGGGCCTTTCCTTACGAGCAGTACTTC. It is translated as CASSSRAFPYEQYF.

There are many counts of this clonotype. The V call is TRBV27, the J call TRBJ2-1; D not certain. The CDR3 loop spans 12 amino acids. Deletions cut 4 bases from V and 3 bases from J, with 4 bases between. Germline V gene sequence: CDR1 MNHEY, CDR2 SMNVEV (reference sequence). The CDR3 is CASSSNYNEQFF. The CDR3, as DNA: TGTGCCAGCAGTTCAAACTACAATGAGCAGTTCTTC.

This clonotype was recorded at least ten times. The CDR3 spells CASSKGQGNHGYTF. The CDR3, as DNA: TGTGCCAGCAGTAAAGGACAGGGCAATCATGGCTACACCTTC. The chain employs TRBV2 and TRBJ1-2, with TRBD1 identical over 8 bases. From germline, CDR1 is SNHLY and CDR2 FYNNEI. Unmatched junction bases numbered 8, after V lost 5 bases and J lost 6 bases. CDR3 length: 14 amino acids.

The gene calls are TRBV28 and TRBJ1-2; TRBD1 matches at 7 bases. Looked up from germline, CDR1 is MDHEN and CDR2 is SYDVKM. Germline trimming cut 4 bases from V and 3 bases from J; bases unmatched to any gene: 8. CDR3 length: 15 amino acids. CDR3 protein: CASSSPGQQYYGYTF. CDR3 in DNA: TGTGCCAGCAGTTCCCCGGGACAGCAATACTATGGCTACACCTTC.

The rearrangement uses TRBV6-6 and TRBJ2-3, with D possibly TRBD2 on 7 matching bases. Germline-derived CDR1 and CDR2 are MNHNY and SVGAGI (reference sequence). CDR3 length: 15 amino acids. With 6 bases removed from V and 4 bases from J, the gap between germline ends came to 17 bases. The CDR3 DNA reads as TGTGCCAGCAGCCCAATCGGGGGGCGGGCAGATACGCAGTATTTT. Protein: CASSPIGGRADTQYF.

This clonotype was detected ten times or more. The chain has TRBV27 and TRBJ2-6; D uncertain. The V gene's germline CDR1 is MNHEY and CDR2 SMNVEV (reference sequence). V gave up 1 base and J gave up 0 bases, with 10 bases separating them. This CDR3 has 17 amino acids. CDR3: CASSLWGRPSGANVLTF. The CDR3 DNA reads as TGTGCCAGCAGTTTATGGGGTAGGCCCTCTGGGGCCAACGTCCTGACTTTC.

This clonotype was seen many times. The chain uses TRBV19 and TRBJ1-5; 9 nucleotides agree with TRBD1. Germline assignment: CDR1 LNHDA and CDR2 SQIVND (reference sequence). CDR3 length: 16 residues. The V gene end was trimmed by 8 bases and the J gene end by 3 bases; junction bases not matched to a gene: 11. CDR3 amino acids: CASLPKRTGDNQPQHF. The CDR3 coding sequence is TGTGCCAGTTTACCCAAGAGGACAGGGGACAATCAGCCCCAGCATTTT.

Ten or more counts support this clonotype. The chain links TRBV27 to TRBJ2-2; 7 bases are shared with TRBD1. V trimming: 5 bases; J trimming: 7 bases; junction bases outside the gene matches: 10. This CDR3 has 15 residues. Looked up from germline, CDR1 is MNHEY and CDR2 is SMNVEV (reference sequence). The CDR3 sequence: CASSGIRQGSGELFF. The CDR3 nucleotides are TGTGCCAGCAGTGGAATACGACAGGGCAGCGGGGAGCTGTTTTTT.

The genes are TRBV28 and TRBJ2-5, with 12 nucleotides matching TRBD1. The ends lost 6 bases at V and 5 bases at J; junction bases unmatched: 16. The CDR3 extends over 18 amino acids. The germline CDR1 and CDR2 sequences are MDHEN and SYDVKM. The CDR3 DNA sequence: TGTGCCAGCAGACCCGGGGGGACAGGGGGCGCGTGGTCTGAGACCCAGTACTTC. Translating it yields CASRPGGTGGAWSETQYF.

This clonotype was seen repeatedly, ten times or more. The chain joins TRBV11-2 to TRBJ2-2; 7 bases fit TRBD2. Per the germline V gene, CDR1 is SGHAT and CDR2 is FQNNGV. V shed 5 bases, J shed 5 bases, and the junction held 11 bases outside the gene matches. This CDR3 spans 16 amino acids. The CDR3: CASSGGTTGVTGELFF. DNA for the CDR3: TGTGCCAGCAGCGGGGGGACTACGGGAGTTACCGGGGAGCTGTTTTTT.

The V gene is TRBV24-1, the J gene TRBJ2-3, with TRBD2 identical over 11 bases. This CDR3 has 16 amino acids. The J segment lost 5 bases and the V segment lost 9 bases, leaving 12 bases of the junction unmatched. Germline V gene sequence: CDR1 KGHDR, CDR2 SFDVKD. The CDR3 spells CATSPGLAASGDTQYF. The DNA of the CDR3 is TGTGCCACCTCCCCGGGACTAGCGGCTAGCGGAGATACGCAGTATTTT.

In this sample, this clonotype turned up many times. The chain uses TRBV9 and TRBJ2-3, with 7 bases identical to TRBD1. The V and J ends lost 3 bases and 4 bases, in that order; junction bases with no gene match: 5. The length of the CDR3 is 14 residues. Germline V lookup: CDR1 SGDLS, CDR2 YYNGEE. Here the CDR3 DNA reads TGTGCCAGCAGCGACGGGACAGACTCAGATACGCAGTATTTT. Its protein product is CASSDGTDSDTQYF.

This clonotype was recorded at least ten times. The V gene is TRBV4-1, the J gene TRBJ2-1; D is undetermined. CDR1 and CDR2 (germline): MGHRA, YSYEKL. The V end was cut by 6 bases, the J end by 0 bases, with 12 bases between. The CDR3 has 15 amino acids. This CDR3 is CASSPTWHSYNEQFF. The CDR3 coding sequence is TGCGCCAGCAGTCCTACTTGGCACTCCTACAATGAGCAGTTCTTC.

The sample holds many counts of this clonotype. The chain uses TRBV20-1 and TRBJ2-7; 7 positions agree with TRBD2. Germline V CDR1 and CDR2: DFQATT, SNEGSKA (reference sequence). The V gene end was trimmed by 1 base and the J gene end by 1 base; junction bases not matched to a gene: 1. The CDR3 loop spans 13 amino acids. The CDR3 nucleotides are TGCAGTGCTAGAGGGGACTATTCCTACGAGCAGTACTTC. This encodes CSARGDYSYEQYF.

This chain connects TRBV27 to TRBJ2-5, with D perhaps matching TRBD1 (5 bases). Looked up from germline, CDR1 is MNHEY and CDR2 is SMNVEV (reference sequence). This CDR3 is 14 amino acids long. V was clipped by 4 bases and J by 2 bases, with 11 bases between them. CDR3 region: CASSSIDSQETQYF. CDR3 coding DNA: TGTGCCAGCAGTTCAATCGACAGTCAAGAGACCCAGTACTTC.

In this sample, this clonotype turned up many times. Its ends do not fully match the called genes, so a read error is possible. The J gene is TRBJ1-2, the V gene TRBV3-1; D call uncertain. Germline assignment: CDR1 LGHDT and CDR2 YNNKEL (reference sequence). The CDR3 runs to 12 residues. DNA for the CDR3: TGTGCCAGCAGCCCACTATCAACCGCTCCTCTCTTC. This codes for CASSPLSTAPLF.

CDR3 nucleotide sequence: TGCGCCAGCAGCCCCCGGACAGGGGGCTCTGAAGCTTTCTTT. It yields the protein CASSPRTGGSEAFF. V gene TRBV4-3 combines with J gene TRBJ1-1, with TRBD1 matching 11 bases. V shed 4 bases, J shed 6 bases, and the junction held 4 bases outside the gene matches. Germline CDR1 and CDR2: LGHNA and YSLEER. The CDR3 sequence is 14 residues long.

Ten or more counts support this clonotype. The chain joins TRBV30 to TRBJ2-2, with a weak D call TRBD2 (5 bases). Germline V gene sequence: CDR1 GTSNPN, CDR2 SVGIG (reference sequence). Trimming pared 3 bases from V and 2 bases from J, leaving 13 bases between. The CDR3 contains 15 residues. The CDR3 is CAWSAGKVNTGELFF. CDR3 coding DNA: TGTGCCTGGAGCGCGGGCAAAGTAAACACCGGGGAGCTGTTTTTT.